This TCR beta chain comes out of a study of cytomegalovirus exposure and HLA in healthy donors (dated by TCRdb to the late 2010s). Regarding the research as a whole: According to a later analysis, the 120 validation repertoires were produced on the same platform as the 666 repertoires of the first cohort. Along with the approximately 700-subject first cohort, a separate validation cohort of over a hundred different subjects was used. The study aimed to test whether signatures of past pathogen exposure could be identified by cataloging public T cell receptors. To predict cytomegalovirus infection status, the study combined high-throughput TCR immunosequencing, statistical association of individual TCRs with disease status, and machine learning.

Points the paper makes about the study in general: In both the original and validation cohorts, the classifier was reported to diagnose cytomegalovirus status with high specificity and sensitivity. In the study, about 150 TCR beta chains were listed as associated with cytomegalovirus. A later analysis found that TCRs clustered in the first cohort also tended to co-occur in the 120 validation repertoires, with 94% of cluster scores above 0. The authors suggested that the approach could potentially be extended to other disease states and immunological phenotypes. The validation cohort had no HLA typing available for a later analysis, so co-occurrence within that cohort was assessed over all 130 or so repertoires. A few of the identified cytomegalovirus-associated TCR beta chains were confirmed in vitro to be specific for cytomegalovirus antigens. While some public TCRs were present in many individuals, most TCR sequences turned up only very rarely across donors.

The donors belonged to the validation cohort of roughly 120 subjects, which was separate from the 666-subject first cohort. The library was produced with the immunoSEQ multiplex PCR assay. The source study handled its data this way. A statistical classification framework was developed to diagnose cytomegalovirus status using the catalog of TCR beta chain sequences. TCRdb took this table from immuneACCESS and kept in-frame rearrangements with V and J called. Such tables lack part of the clones; where checked against another copy, unresolved V genes explain under half of the gap, and the rest is unexplained. V, J and clone size reflect that table, while D and trimming were determined from the DNA. For this sample there are 120,000 to 150,000 clones; roughly 86% appear just once. Roughly 9% of the sample is in the top ten clones. The germline V gene provides CDR1 SGHRS and CDR2 YFSETQ. Trimming takes 4 bases off V and 9 bases off J; junction bases not matched to a gene: 23. Counted from cysteine to phenylalanine, this CDR3 has 20 amino acids. Of the read, only the CDR3 DNA is kept; its 60 bases are in frame from base 1.

A remark on this clone: Which antigen it targets is not known. One base away there is no much larger clone; base qualities are not given.

The sample taken for sequencing was PBMCs. This receptor was obtained from a young man in good health and CMV-seropositive. The chain is made from TRBV5-1 and TRBJ1-5, and 12 junction bases match TRBD1. The DNA reads TGCGCCAGCAGCGCCCCACTTATGGGACAGGGGGCGCGGGGTTGCAGGCCCCAGCATTTT. Translated, this is CASSAPLMGQGARGCRPQHF. When the CDR3 is completed using the reference TRBV5-1 and TRBJ1-5 genes on either side, the full variable domain is KAGVTQTPRYLIKTRGQQVTLSCSPISGHRSVSWYQQTPGQGLQFLFEYFSETQRNKGNFPGRFSGRQFSNSRSEMNVSTLELGDSALYLCASSAPLMGQGARGCRPQHFGDGTRLSIL.